Following are 3 T cell receptor beta chains from one sample sequenced in a study of OX40 agonist ivuxolimab in advanced cancers. The data were produced by immunoSEQ multiplex PCR, yet TCRdb's version contains in-frame clones alone and is incomplete. The sample includes 60,000 to 85,000 clones, about 87% of them seen just once. This specimen consisted of CD4+ or CD8+ T cells sorted from blood, obtained in a trial of the OX40 agonist ivuxolimab. The receptor set was obtained from an adult with an advanced solid tumor such as melanoma, head and neck, liver or kidney cancer.

This rearrangement joins TRBV13 to TRBJ1-4; D is undetermined. The CDR3 has 14 amino acids. Looked up from germline, CDR1 is PRHDT and CDR2 is FYEKMQ (reference sequence). Trimming removed 5 bases at V and 7 bases at J, with 14 bases between. CDR3 residues: CASSPRRDGEKLFF. In DNA form, the CDR3 reads TGTGCCAGCAGCCCTAGAAGGGATGGTGAAAAACTGTTTTTT.

The chain joins TRBV14 to TRBJ2-1; D possibly matches TRBD1 or TRBD2 (5 bases each). Trimming left V 0 bases short and J 5 bases short, with 14 bases between. The CDR3 length is 16 residues. Germline-derived CDR1 and CDR2 are SGHDN and FVKESK. The chain's CDR3 is CASSQDIGAGNNEQFF. The CDR3 nucleotides read TGTGCCAGCAGCCAAGATATAGGGGCGGGCAACAATGAGCAGTTCTTC. The whole variable domain, remainder taken from reference TRBV14 and TRBJ2-1, is EAGVTQFPSHSVIEKGQTVTLRCDPISGHDNLYWYRRVMGKEIKFLLHFVKESKQDESGMPNNRFLAERTGGTYSTLKVQPAELEDSGVYFCASSQDIGAGNNEQFFGPGTRLTVL.

The chain combines TRBV25-1 with TRBJ1-2; no reliable D call. V lost 8 bases and J 8 bases, leaving 18 bases between the germline ends. This CDR3 spans 13 amino acids. Per germline, CDR1 MGHDK and CDR2 SYGVNS. In DNA form, the CDR3 reads TGTGCCAGCGAATCGCCCCTTTGGGAAGGCTACACCTTC. Protein sequence: CASESPLWEGYTF.